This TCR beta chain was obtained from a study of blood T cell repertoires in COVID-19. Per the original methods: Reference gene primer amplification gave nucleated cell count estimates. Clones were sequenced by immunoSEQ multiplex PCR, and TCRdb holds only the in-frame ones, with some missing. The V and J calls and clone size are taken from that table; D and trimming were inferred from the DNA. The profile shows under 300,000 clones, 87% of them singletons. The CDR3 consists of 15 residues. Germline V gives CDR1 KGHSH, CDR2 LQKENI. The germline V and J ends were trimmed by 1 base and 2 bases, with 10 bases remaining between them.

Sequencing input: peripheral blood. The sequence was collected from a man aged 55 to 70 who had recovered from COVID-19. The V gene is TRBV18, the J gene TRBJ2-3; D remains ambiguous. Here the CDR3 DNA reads TGTGCCAGCTCACCACAGTCTACTCCCACAGATACGCAGTATTTT. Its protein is CASSPQSTPTDTQYF.